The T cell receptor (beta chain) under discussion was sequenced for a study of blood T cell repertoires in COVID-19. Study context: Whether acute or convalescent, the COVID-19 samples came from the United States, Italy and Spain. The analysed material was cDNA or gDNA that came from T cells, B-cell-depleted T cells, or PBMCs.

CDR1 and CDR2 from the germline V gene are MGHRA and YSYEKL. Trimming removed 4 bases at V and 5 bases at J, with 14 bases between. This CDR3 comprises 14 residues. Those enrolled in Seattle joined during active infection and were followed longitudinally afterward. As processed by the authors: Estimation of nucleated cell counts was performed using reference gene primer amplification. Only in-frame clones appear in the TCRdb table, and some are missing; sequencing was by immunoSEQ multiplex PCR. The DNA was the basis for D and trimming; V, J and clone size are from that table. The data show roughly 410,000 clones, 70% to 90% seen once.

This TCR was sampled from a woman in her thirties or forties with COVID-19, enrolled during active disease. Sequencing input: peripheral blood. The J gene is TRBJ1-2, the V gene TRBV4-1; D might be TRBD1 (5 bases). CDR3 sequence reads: CASSLPGRVYGYTF. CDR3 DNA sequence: TGCGCCAGCAGCCTCCCGGGCAGGGTGTATGGCTACACCTTC.